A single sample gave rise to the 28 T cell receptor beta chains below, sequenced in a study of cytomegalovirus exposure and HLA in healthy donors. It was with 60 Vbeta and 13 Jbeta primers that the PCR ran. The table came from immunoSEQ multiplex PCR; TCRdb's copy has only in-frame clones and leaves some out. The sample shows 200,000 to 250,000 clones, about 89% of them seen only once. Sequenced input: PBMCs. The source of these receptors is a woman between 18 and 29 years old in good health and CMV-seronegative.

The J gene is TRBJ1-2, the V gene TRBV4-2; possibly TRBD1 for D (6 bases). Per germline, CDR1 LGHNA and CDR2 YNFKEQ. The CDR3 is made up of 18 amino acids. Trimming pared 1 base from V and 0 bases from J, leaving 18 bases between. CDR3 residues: CASSQVGGAGEANYGYTF. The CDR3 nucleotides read TGTGCCAGCAGCCAAGTTGGGGGCGCCGGGGAAGCTAACTATGGCTACACCTTC.

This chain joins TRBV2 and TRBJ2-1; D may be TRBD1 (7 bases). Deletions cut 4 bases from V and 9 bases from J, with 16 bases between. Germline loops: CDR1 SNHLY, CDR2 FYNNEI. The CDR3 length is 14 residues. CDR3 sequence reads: CASSAAGGWIEQFF. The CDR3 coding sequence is TGTGCCAGCAGTGCCGCAGGGGGGTGGATTGAGCAGTTCTTC.

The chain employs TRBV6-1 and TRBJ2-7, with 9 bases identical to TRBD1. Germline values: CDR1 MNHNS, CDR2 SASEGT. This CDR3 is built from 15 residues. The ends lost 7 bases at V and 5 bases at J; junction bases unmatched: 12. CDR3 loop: CASTLPTGGENEQYF. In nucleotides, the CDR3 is TGTGCCAGCACCCTACCCACAGGGGGCGAAAACGAGCAGTACTTC.

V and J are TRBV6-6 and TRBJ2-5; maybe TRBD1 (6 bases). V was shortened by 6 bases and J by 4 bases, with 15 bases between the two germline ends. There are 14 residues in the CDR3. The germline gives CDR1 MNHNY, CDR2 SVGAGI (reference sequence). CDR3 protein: CASSYRAGSETQYF. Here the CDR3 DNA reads TGTGCCAGCAGCTACAGGGCGGGCTCAGAGACCCAGTACTTC.

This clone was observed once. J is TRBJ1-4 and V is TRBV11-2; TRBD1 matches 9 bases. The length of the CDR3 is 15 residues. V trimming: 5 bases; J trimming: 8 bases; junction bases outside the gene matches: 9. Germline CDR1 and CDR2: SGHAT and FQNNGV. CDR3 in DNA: TGTGCCAGCAGCCGAGGGGGACAGGGAACCGAAAAACTGTTTTTT. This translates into CASSRGGQGTEKLFF.

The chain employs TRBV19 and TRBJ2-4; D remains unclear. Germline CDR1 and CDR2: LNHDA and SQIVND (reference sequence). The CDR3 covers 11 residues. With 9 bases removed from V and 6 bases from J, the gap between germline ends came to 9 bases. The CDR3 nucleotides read TGTGCCAGAGAACCCGGAAACATTCAGTACTTC. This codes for CAREPGNIQYF.

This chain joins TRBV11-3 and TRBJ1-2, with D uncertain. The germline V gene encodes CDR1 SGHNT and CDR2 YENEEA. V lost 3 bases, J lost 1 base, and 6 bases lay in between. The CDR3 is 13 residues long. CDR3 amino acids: CASSFARNYGYTF. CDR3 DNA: TGTGCCAGCAGCTTTGCGCGTAACTATGGCTACACCTTC.

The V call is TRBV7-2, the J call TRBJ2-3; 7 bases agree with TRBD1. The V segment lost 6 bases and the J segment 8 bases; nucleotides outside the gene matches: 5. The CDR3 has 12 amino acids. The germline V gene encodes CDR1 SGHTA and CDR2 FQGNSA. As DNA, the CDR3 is TGTGCCAGCAGTTCGACAGGGCTTACGCAGTATTTT. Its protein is CASSSTGLTQYF.

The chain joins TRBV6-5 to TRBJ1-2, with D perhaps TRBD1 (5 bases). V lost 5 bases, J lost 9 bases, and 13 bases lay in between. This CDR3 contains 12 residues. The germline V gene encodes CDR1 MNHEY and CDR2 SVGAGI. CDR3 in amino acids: CASSPQGTRYTF. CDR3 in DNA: TGTGCCAGCAGTCCTCAGGGTACGCGCTACACCTTC.

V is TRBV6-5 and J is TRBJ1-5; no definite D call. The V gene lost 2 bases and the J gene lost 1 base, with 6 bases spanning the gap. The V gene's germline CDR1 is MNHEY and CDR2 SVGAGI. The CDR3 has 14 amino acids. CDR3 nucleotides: TGTGCCAGCAGTTACCGGGGAAGCAATCAGCCCCAGCATTTT. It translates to CASSYRGSNQPQHF.

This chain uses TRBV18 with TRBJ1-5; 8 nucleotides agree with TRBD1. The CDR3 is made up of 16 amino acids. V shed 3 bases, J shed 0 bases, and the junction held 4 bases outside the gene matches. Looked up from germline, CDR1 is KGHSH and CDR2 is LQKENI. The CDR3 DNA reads TGTGCCAGCTCACCGGACAGGGATGGTAGCAATCAGCCCCAGCATTTT. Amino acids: CASSPDRDGSNQPQHF.

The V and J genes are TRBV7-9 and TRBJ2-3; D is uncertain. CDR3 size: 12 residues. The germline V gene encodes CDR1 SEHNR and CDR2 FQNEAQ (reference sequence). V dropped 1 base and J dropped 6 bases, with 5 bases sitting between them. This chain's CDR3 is CASSLELDTQYF. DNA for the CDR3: TGTGCCAGCAGCTTAGAGCTGGATACGCAGTATTTT.

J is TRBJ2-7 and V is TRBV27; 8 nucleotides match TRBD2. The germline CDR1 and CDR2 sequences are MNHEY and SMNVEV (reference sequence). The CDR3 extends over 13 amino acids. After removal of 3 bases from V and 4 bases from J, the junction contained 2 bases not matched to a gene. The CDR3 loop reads CASSLGLGYEQYF. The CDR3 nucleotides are TGTGCCAGCAGTTTGGGACTAGGGTACGAGCAGTACTTC.

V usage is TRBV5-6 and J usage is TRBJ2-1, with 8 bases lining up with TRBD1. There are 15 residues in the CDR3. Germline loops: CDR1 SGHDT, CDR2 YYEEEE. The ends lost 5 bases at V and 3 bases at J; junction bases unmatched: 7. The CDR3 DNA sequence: TGTGCCAGCAGATTTCCGGGACAGGACTACAATGAGCAGTTCTTC. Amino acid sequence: CASRFPGQDYNEQFF. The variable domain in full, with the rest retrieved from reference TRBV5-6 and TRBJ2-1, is DAGVTQSPTHLIKTRGQQVTLRCSPKSGHDTVSWYQQALGQGPQFIFQYYEEEERQRGNFPDRFSGHQFPNYSSELNVNALLLGDSALYLCASRFPGQDYNEQFFGPGTRLTVL.

The CDR3 DNA is TGTGCCAGCAGTTTACAGGGTATCCATGAGCAGTTCTTC. This translates into CASSLQGIHEQFF. The chain is built from TRBV6-6 and TRBJ2-1, with D possibly matching TRBD1 (6 bases). V lost 4 bases and J 8 bases, leaving 12 bases between the germline ends. Germline V gives CDR1 MNHNY, CDR2 SVGAGI (reference sequence). This CDR3 comprises 13 residues.

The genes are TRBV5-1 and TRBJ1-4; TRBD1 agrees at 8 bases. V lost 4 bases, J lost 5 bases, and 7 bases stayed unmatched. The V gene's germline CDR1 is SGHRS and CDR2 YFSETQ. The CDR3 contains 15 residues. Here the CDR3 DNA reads TGCGCCAGCAGCGTACGACAGGGGACGAATGAAAAACTGTTTTTT. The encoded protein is CASSVRQGTNEKLFF. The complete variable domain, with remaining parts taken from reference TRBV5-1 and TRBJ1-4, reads KAGVTQTPRYLIKTRGQQVTLSCSPISGHRSVSWYQQTPGQGLQFLFEYFSETQRNKGNFPGRFSGRQFSNSRSEMNVSTLELGDSALYLCASSVRQGTNEKLFFGSGTQLSVL.

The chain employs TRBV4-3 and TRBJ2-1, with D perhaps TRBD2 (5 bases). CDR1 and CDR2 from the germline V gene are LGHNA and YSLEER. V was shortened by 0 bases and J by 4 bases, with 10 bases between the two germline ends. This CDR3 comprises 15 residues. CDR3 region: CASSQDSVGYNEQFF. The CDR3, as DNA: TGCGCCAGCAGCCAAGATAGCGTGGGGTACAATGAGCAGTTCTTC.

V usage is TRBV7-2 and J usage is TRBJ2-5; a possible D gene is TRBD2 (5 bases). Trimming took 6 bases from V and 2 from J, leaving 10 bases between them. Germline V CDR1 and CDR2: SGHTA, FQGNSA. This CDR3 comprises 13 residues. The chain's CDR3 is CASRPSGQETQYF. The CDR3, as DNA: TGTGCCAGCAGACCCTCGGGACAAGAGACCCAGTACTTC.

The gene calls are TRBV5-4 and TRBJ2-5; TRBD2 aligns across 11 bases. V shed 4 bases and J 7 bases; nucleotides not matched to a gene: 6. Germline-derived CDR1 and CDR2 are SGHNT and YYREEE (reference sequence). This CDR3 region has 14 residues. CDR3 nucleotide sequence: TGTGCCAGCAGCCAGACTAGCGGGGAGGTGACCCAGTACTTC. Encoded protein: CASSQTSGEVTQYF.

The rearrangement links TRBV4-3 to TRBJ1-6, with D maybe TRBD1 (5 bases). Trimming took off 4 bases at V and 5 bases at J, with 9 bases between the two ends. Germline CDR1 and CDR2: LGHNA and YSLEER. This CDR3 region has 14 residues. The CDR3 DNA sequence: TGCGCCAGCAGCCGGGGCTTCGATAATTCACCCCTCCACTTT. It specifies CASSRGFDNSPLHF.

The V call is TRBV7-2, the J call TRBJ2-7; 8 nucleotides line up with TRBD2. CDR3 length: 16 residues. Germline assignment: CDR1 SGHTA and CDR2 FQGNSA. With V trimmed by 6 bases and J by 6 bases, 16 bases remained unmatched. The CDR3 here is CASRTTPGLGPTEQYF. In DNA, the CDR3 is TGTGCCAGCAGAACAACACCGGGACTAGGGCCAACCGAGCAGTACTTC.

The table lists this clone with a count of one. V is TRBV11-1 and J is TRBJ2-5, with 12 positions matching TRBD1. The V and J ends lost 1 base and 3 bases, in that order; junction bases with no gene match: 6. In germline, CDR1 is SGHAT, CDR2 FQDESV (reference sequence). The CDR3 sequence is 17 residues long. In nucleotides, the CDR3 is TGTGCCAGCAGCTTAGGGGCCGGGACAGGGGGCGAAGAGACCCAGTACTTC. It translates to CASSLGAGTGGEETQYF.

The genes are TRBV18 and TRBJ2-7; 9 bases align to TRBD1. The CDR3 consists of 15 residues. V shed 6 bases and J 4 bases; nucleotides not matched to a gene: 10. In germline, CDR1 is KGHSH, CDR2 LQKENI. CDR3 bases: TGTGCCAGCTCCCTTACAGGGGGCGGAGATTACGAGCAGTACTTC. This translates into CASSLTGGGDYEQYF.

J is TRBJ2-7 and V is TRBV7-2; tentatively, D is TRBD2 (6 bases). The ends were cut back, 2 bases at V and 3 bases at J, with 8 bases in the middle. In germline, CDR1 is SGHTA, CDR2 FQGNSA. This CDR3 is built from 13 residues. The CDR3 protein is CASSLRGGYEQYF. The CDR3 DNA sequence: TGTGCCAGCAGCTTAAGGGGAGGCTACGAGCAGTACTTC.

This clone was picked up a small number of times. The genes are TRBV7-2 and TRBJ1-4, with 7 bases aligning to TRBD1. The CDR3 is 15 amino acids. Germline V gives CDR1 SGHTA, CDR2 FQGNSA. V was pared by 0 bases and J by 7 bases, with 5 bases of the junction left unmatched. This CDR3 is CASSLAFDRAEKLFF. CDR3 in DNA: TGTGCCAGCAGCTTAGCCTTCGACAGGGCTGAAAAACTGTTTTTT.

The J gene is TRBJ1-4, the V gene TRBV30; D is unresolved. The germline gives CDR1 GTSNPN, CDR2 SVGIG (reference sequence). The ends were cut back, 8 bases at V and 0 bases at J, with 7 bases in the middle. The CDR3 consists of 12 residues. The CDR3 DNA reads TGTGCCGTAAAAACAACTAATGAAAAACTGTTTTTT. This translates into CAVKTTNEKLFF.

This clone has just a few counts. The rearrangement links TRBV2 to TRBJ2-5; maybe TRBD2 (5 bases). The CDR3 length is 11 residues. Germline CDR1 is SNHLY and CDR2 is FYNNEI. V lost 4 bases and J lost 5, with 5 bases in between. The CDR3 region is CASSAGETQYF. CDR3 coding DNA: TGTGCCAGCAGTGCGGGGGAGACCCAGTACTTC.

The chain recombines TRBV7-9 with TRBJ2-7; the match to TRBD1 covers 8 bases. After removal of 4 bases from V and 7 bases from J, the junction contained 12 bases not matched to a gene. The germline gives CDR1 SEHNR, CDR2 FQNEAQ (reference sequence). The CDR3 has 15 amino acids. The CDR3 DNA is TGTGCCAGCAGCTCCCTCGCCGGGACAGGAGGTGAGCAGTACTTC. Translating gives CASSSLAGTGGEQYF.